This T cell receptor beta chain is from a study of OX40 agonist ivuxolimab in advanced cancers. The CDR3 has 13 amino acids. V gave up 3 bases and J gave up 8 bases, with 11 bases separating them. Germline CDR1 is MNHEY and CDR2 is SMNVEV (reference sequence). Clones were sequenced by immunoSEQ multiplex PCR, and TCRdb holds only the in-frame ones, with some missing. The repertoire includes 100,000 or so clones, approximately 91% of them detected once, and 0.71% sits in the top ten. The V gene is TRBV27, the J gene TRBJ2-1, with TRBD1 as a possible D gene (5 bases). Sequencing was performed on CD4+ or CD8+ T cells sorted from blood, taken in a trial of the OX40 agonist ivuxolimab. This clonotype originated in an adult with an advanced solid tumor such as melanoma, head and neck, liver or kidney cancer. CDR3 amino acids: CASSFGREDEQFF. Here the CDR3 DNA reads TGTGCCAGCAGTTTTGGCAGGGAAGATGAGCAGTTCTTC.